The 16 T cell receptor beta chains given below trace back to one sample, sequenced in a study of chemoradiotherapy in HPV16-positive cancers. Sequenced by immunoSEQ multiplex PCR; TCRdb stores in-frame clones only, minus some. Among some 4,600 clones listed, roughly nine tenths were seen once. This specimen was collected from a patient who underwent chemoradiotherapy. These receptors came from a human donor with HPV-associated anogenital cancer.

The V gene is TRBV6-6, the J gene TRBJ1-2; D is unresolved. The CDR3 spans 14 residues. Looked up from germline, CDR1 is MNHNY and CDR2 is SVGAGI (reference sequence). Trimming shortened V by 7 bases and J by 4 bases, and 16 bases separated the two germline ends. CDR3 DNA sequence: TGTGCCAGCACGCAGACACTTCAACTCTATGGCTACACCTTC. This codes for CASTQTLQLYGYTF.

This chain connects TRBV7-7 to TRBJ2-6; D remains unclear. Trimming shortened V by 4 bases and J by 5 bases, and 21 bases separated the two germline ends. CDR3 length: 18 amino acids. In germline, CDR1 is SSHAT, CDR2 FNYEAQ (reference sequence). Written as DNA, the CDR3 is TGTGCCAGCAGCTGGCTACCTAAGCCACAAAGTCGGGCCAACGTCCTGACTTTC. This translates into CASSWLPKPQSRANVLTF.

The chain has TRBV27 and TRBJ1-2; D is uncertain. The CDR3 is made up of 15 amino acids. V was clipped by 5 bases and J by 1 base, with 14 bases between them. The V gene's germline CDR1 is MNHEY and CDR2 SMNVEV (reference sequence). The CDR3 DNA sequence: TGTGCCAGCAGTAAAGTGGCGACCTATAACTATGGCTACACCTTC. It encodes CASSKVATYNYGYTF.

CDR3 loop: CASSLVGYRGLSLSGANVLTF. The DNA for the CDR3 is TGCGCCAGCAGCTTGGTGGGCTACAGGGGACTTTCTCTCTCTGGGGCCAACGTCCTGACTTTC. The chain combines TRBV5-1 with TRBJ2-6, with D perhaps TRBD1 (7 bases). The CDR3 sequence is 21 residues long. Germline V gene sequence: CDR1 SGHRS, CDR2 YFSETQ. V was pared by 0 bases and J by 0 bases, with 22 bases between.

This clone was counted a single time. The chain carries TRBV6-1 and TRBJ2-5; 7 positions agree with TRBD1. Trimming cost V 4 bases and J 4 bases; bases outside gene matches: 15. This CDR3 contains 17 residues. The germline gives CDR1 MNHNS, CDR2 SASEGT. The chain's CDR3 is CASSARPPGRQGETQYF. The CDR3 coding sequence is TGTGCCAGCAGTGCCAGACCTCCCGGACGACAGGGAGAGACCCAGTACTTC.

The chain is built from TRBV5-6 and TRBJ2-2; 9 bases align to TRBD1. From germline, CDR1 is SGHDT and CDR2 YYEEEE. V shed 0 bases and J 2 bases; nucleotides not matched to a gene: 5. This CDR3 is built from 17 residues. The CDR3 DNA follows: TGTGCCAGCAGCTTGGTAGGGGGACAGGGCAACACCGGGGAGCTGTTTTTT. Its translation: CASSLVGGQGNTGELFF.

The table lists this clone with a few counts. The CDR3: CASKTGRTNEKLFF. CDR3 nucleotide sequence: TGTGCCAGTAAGACAGGGAGGACTAATGAAAAACTGTTTTTT. The genes are TRBV19 and TRBJ1-4; 7 bases line up with TRBD1. The CDR3 is 14 amino acids. J lost 2 bases, V lost 7 bases, and 4 bases had no gene match. The germline CDR1 and CDR2 sequences are LNHDA and SQIVND (reference sequence).

This clone was observed once. The chain combines TRBV6-6 with TRBJ2-3, with TRBD2 matching 7 bases. Trimming removed 7 bases from V and 2 bases from J; junction bases left unmatched: 9. The CDR3 covers 15 residues. Germline CDR1 reads MNHNY; CDR2 reads SVGAGI (reference sequence). The CDR3 DNA follows: TGTGCCAGCATCAGACGGGGGACTATCACAGATACGCAGTATTTT. This encodes CASIRRGTITDTQYF.

The J gene is TRBJ2-5, the V gene TRBV5-6; D call uncertain. The germline CDR1 and CDR2 sequences are SGHDT and YYEEEE. V was shortened by 1 base and J by 5 bases, with 12 bases between the two germline ends. CDR3 length: 14 amino acids. The CDR3 loop is CASSLPGPEETQYF. CDR3 DNA sequence: TGTGCCAGCAGCTTGCCGGGCCCTGAGGAGACCCAGTACTTC.

This sequence joins TRBV2 and TRBJ1-2; no clear D gene. CDR3 size: 14 residues. Trimming took off 6 bases at V and 6 bases at J, with 17 bases between the two ends. CDR1 is SNHLY and CDR2 is FYNNEI in the germline V gene. CDR3 nucleotides: TGTGCCAGCAGGAGAGATGAAGGTAGAAATGGCTACACCTTC. Protein: CASRRDEGRNGYTF.

J is TRBJ2-1 and V is TRBV2; TRBD2 is a possible D gene (5 bases). Trimming took off 6 bases at V and 7 bases at J, with 16 bases between the two ends. The CDR3 consists of 14 residues. Germline V gene lookup returns CDR1 SNHLY and CDR2 FYNNEI. The chain's CDR3 is CASSRVANTNEQFF. The DNA of the CDR3 is TGTGCCAGCAGCCGGGTAGCGAATACGAATGAGCAGTTCTTC.

This clone was seen only a few times. V gene TRBV4-2 combines with J gene TRBJ1-6; maybe TRBD1 (5 bases). Germline CDR1 and CDR2: LGHNA and YNFKEQ. V was pared by 0 bases and J by 6 bases, with 9 bases between. The CDR3 is 15 amino acids. The CDR3 loop is CASSQEKTANSPLHF. The CDR3 nucleotides are TGTGCCAGCAGCCAAGAAAAGACAGCTAATTCACCCCTCCACTTT.

The CDR3 bases are TGTGCCAGCAGCCCCTCCGGGACTTACTACGAGCAGTACTTC. Protein product: CASSPSGTYYEQYF. The chain uses TRBV14 and TRBJ2-7, with D perhaps matching TRBD2 (6 bases). Germline-derived CDR1 and CDR2 are SGHDN and FVKESK. The V end was cut by 4 bases, the J end by 3 bases, with 13 bases between. The CDR3 loop spans 14 amino acids. Together with reference TRBV14 and TRBJ2-7, the CDR3 gives the full variable domain: EAGVTQFPSHSVIEKGQTVTLRCDPISGHDNLYWYRRVMGKEIKFLLHFVKESKQDESGMPNNRFLAERTGGTYSTLKVQPAELEDSGVYFCASSPSGTYYEQYFGPGTRLTVT.

The chain combines TRBV4-1 with TRBJ1-4; D call uncertain. Deletions cut 3 bases from V and 9 bases from J, with 17 bases between. Looked up from germline, CDR1 is MGHRA and CDR2 is YSYEKL. The CDR3 spans 15 residues. The CDR3 spells CASSQTGLTRQKLFF. The CDR3, as DNA: TGCGCCAGCAGCCAGACGGGCCTCACCCGCCAAAAACTGTTTTTT.

This chain links TRBV7-3 with TRBJ2-3; weak D call: TRBD1 (5 bases). Trimming left V 0 bases short and J 6 bases short, with 7 bases between. The germline CDR1 and CDR2 sequences are SGHTA and FQGTGA. The CDR3 is made up of 13 amino acids. CDR3 nucleotides: TGTGCCAGCAGCTTAACGGGGCGCGATACGCAGTATTTT. This gives the protein CASSLTGRDTQYF.

This chain links TRBV18 with TRBJ2-2; D gene ambiguous. Trimming pared 6 bases from V and 3 bases from J, leaving 8 bases between. CDR3 size: 13 residues. Germline CDR1 is KGHSH and CDR2 is LQKENI. The CDR3 protein is CASSSSDTGELFF. The CDR3 coding sequence is TGTGCCAGCTCCTCCTCGGACACCGGGGAGCTGTTTTTT.